This TCR beta chain is drawn from a study of beta chain features in type 1 diabetes. Study outcomes and limitations: When VDJ junctions were examined, type 1 diabetes patients showed fewer insertions and more deletions. All four CD4+ subsets from Type 1 diabetes patients carried moderately but significantly shorter TCRB CDR3s.

The trim removed 0 bases at V and 7 bases at J, leaving 8 bases unmatched. The CDR3 has 16 amino acids. The germline V gene encodes CDR1 LGHNA and CDR2 YNFKEQ. A sort by CD45RO/CCR7/CD25/CD127/CD95/CD27 yielded CD4+ naive, central memory, regulatory and stem cell-like memory cells. The purity of all sorted populations exceeded 95%. A word on this clone: Its antigen remains unidentified.

As every portion of the isolated RNA was reverse transcribed, the sequencing read expressed TCRB transcripts. Repertoires were generated with immunoSEQ multiplex PCR, while TCRdb's copy carries only in-frame clones and drops some. The sample includes under 450,000 clones, 11% to 15% of them seen just once. This clonotype originated in a man aged 25-45 years in good health. The rearrangement joins TRBV4-2 to TRBJ2-1; 8 positions match TRBD2. The sample consisted of naive CD4+ T cells from blood. The CDR3 region is CASSQDRFGGRNEQFF. CDR3 nucleotides: TGTGCCAGCAGCCAAGATCGGTTCGGCGGGAGGAATGAGCAGTTCTTC.